These 19 T cell receptor beta chains originate from one sample sequenced in a study of blood T cell repertoires in COVID-19. Profiled with immunoSEQ multiplex PCR; TCRdb holds only in-frame clones, not every one. This table has some 320,000 clones, about nine tenths appearing once. Sequencing was done on a sample of PBMCs or T cells enriched from blood (not recorded which). Receptors were obtained from a man aged 55 to 70 who had recovered from COVID-19.

The chain couples TRBV2 to TRBJ2-7, with D possibly matching TRBD1 (10 bases). The germline gives CDR1 SNHLY, CDR2 FYNNEI. The CDR3 covers 23 residues. The ends were cut back, 9 bases at V and 0 bases at J, with 42 bases in the middle. The DNA of the CDR3 is TGTGCCAGTTCGATGCCCGGACAGGGGGGCCGGTATGGACTAGCGCCCACCTCCTACGAGCAGTACTTC. Translating gives CASSMPGQGGRYGLAPTSYEQYF.

The V gene is TRBV24-1, the J gene TRBJ1-5, with TRBD1 identical over 10 bases. Germline CDR1 reads KGHDR; CDR2 reads SFDVKD. The CDR3 has 17 amino acids. The V gene end was trimmed by 5 bases and the J gene end by 2 bases; junction bases not matched to a gene: 8. CDR3 in amino acids: CATSARTGGDGNQPQHF. The CDR3 DNA sequence: TGTGCCACCAGTGCCCGGACAGGGGGAGATGGCAATCAGCCCCAGCATTTT.

The V call is TRBV5-4, the J call TRBJ2-1; 7 bases are shared with TRBD2. This CDR3 region has 15 residues. V lost 4 bases to trimming and J lost 4 bases; unmatched junction nucleotides: 8. Germline V gene data show CDR1 as SGHNT and CDR2 as YYREEE (reference sequence). The CDR3 nucleotides read TGTGCCAGCAGCCCTGCAGCGGGGACTTACAATGAGCAGTTCTTC. Its protein product is CASSPAAGTYNEQFF. Supplemented by reference TRBV5-4 and TRBJ2-1, the full variable domain reads ETGVTQSPTHLIKTRGQQVTLRCSSQSGHNTVSWYQQALGQGPQFIFQYYREEENGRGNFPPRFSGLQFPNYSSELNVNALELDDSALYLCASSPAAGTYNEQFFGPGTRLTVL.

The gene calls are TRBV7-2 and TRBJ2-3, with 10 bases matching TRBD2. Germline V gene sequence: CDR1 SGHTA, CDR2 FQGNSA. Trimming removed 5 bases from V and 0 bases from J; junction bases left unmatched: 5. The CDR3 extends over 16 amino acids. This chain's CDR3 is CASSRFSGRSTDTQYF. The DNA of the CDR3 is TGTGCCAGCAGCAGATTTAGCGGGAGGAGCACAGATACGCAGTATTTT. Combining the CDR3 with reference TRBV7-2 and TRBJ2-3 gives the whole variable domain GAGVSQSPSNKVTEKGKDVELRCDPISGHTALYWYRQSLGQGLEFLIYFQGNSAPDKSGLPSDRFSAERTGGSVSTLTIQRTQQEDSAVYLCASSRFSGRSTDTQYFGPGTRLTVL.

V gene TRBV28 combines with J gene TRBJ1-1; D not certain. CDR3 length: 16 residues. Germline CDR1 MDHEN, CDR2 SYDVKM. V lost 8 bases to trimming and J lost 1 base, with 20 bases between them. This CDR3 reads CASRLGGFRGNTEAFF. The CDR3 nucleotides are TGTGCCAGCCGCCTGGGCGGGTTTCGAGGGAACACTGAAGCTTTCTTT.

The rearrangement uses TRBV11-1 and TRBJ2-7; D is unclear. The germline CDR1 and CDR2 sequences are SGHAT and FQDESV (reference sequence). With 5 bases removed from V and 2 bases from J, the gap between germline ends came to 16 bases. The length of the CDR3 is 15 residues. The CDR3 DNA follows: TGTGCCAGCAGCACCTCCGGTCACAGAACCTACGAGCAGTACTTC. As protein: CASSTSGHRTYEQYF.

In its sample, this clone was seen once. The V and J genes are TRBV6-5 and TRBJ2-1; weak D call: TRBD2 (5 bases). This CDR3 comprises 13 residues. Per germline, CDR1 MNHEY and CDR2 SVGAGI. Trimming cost V 5 bases and J 1 base, with 6 bases left between them. CDR3 protein: CASSTGSYNEQFF. CDR3 sequence (DNA): TGTGCCAGCAGTACGGGGTCCTACAATGAGCAGTTCTTC.

A single count supports this clone. The rearrangement uses TRBV5-6 and TRBJ1-2; 8 nucleotides line up with TRBD1. CDR1 is SGHDT and CDR2 is YYEEEE in the germline V gene. This CDR3 comprises 15 residues. The V and J ends lost 5 bases and 3 bases, in that order; junction bases with no gene match: 9. The CDR3 protein is CASRAAGGSYYGYTF. CDR3 coding DNA: TGTGCCAGCAGGGCCGCAGGGGGCTCTTACTATGGCTACACCTTC. Supplemented by reference TRBV5-6 and TRBJ1-2, the full variable domain reads DAGVTQSPTHLIKTRGQQVTLRCSPKSGHDTVSWYQQALGQGPQFIFQYYEEEERQRGNFPDRFSGHQFPNYSSELNVNALLLGDSALYLCASRAAGGSYYGYTFGSGTRLTVV.

The genes are TRBV28 and TRBJ2-7, with D unresolved. CDR1 MDHEN and CDR2 SYDVKM come from the germline V gene. The CDR3 covers 12 residues. The V end was cut by 6 bases, the J end by 0 bases, with 6 bases between. CDR3 sequence (DNA): TGTGCCAGCAGATCTAGCTCCTACGAGCAGTACTTC. Residues: CASRSSSYEQYF.

V gene TRBV28 combines with J gene TRBJ1-2, with 8 nucleotides matching TRBD1. The CDR3 spans 15 residues. After removal of 8 bases from V and 7 bases from J, the junction contained 15 bases not matched to a gene. CDR1 is MDHEN and CDR2 is SYDVKM in the germline V gene. CDR3 in DNA: TGTGCCAGCCTCCCTCCGGACAGGGTAAGGGTTGGCTACACCTTC. This encodes CASLPPDRVRVGYTF.

V usage is TRBV28 and J usage is TRBJ2-1; 8 positions match TRBD2. This CDR3 is 17 amino acids long. Germline V gene lookup returns CDR1 MDHEN and CDR2 SYDVKM. With 6 bases clipped from V and 9 bases from J, the junction kept 19 bases outside the gene matches. CDR3 region: CASRWRRRGTRFSEQFF. The CDR3 coding sequence is TGTGCCAGCAGGTGGCGTCGTAGAGGGACTAGGTTTTCTGAGCAGTTCTTC.

The V gene is TRBV7-2, the J gene TRBJ2-7, with 11 bases lining up with TRBD1. Germline values: CDR1 SGHTA, CDR2 FQGNSA. With V trimmed by 4 bases and J by 2 bases, 4 bases remained unmatched. This CDR3 is 15 amino acids long. CDR3 residues: CASSSGQGVTYEQYF. The CDR3, as DNA: TGTGCCAGCAGCTCGGGACAGGGGGTAACCTACGAGCAGTACTTC.

The rearrangement uses TRBV6-5 and TRBJ2-5; tentative D call: TRBD2 (6 bases). This CDR3 has 13 residues. Trimming removed 8 bases from V and 1 base from J, with 11 bases in between. In germline, CDR1 is MNHEY, CDR2 SVGAGI. CDR3 residues: CASGELAQETQYF. The CDR3 coding sequence is TGTGCCAGCGGGGAACTAGCCCAAGAGACCCAGTACTTC.

The chain employs TRBV24-1 and TRBJ2-1; 10 bases line up with TRBD1. Germline V CDR1 and CDR2: KGHDR, SFDVKD. The CDR3 totals 18 residues. The J segment lost 7 bases and the V segment lost 1 base, leaving 12 bases of the junction unmatched. CDR3 in DNA: TGTGCCACCAGTGATTTAGGGGCGCCGGGACAGGGGCTGAATGAGCAGTTCTTC. Its translation is CATSDLGAPGQGLNEQFF.

The V call is TRBV5-1, the J call TRBJ2-2, with 9 bases aligning to TRBD2. CDR1 SGHRS and CDR2 YFSETQ come from the germline V gene. V lost 0 bases and J lost 4; bases outside the gene matches: 7. This CDR3 contains 17 residues. The CDR3: CASSLEVLAGFTGELFF. CDR3 in DNA: TGCGCCAGCAGCTTGGAGGTCCTAGCGGGGTTCACCGGGGAGCTGTTTTTT.

The J gene is TRBJ2-1, the V gene TRBV3-1 (or the pseudogene TRBV3-2); D might be TRBD1 (6 bases). Trimming cost V 0 bases and J 12 bases, with 12 bases left between them. The germline V gene encodes CDR1 LGHDT and CDR2 YNNKEL (reference sequence). This CDR3 region has 13 residues. The CDR3 sequence: CASSQDLTGRQFF. CDR3 nucleotide sequence: TGTGCCAGCAGCCAAGATCTGACAGGTCGGCAGTTCTTC.

The gene calls are TRBV11-2 and TRBJ2-7; the D gene is possibly TRBD1 (6 bases). The germline gives CDR1 SGHAT, CDR2 FQNNGV. Trimming removed 4 bases from V and 6 bases from J, with 13 bases in between. This CDR3 contains 13 residues. CDR3 in DNA: TGTGCCAGCAGCTGGGATGGACAGCTCGAGCAGTACTTC. This codes for CASSWDGQLEQYF.

This rearrangement joins TRBV7-3 to TRBJ2-3; TRBD2 agrees at 9 bases. CDR3 length equals 16 residues. Per germline, CDR1 SGHTA and CDR2 FQGTGA. Unmatched junction bases numbered 4, after V lost 1 base and J lost 2 bases. The CDR3 here is CASSLKAGGNTDTQYF. The CDR3 DNA sequence: TGTGCCAGCAGCTTAAAGGCGGGAGGGAACACAGATACGCAGTATTTT. Using reference TRBV7-3 and TRBJ2-3 for the parts outside the CDR3, the full variable domain is GAGVSQTPSNKVTEKGKYVELRCDPISGHTALYWYRQSLGQGPEFLIYFQGTGAADDSGLPNDRFFAVRPEGSVSTLKIQRTERGDSAVYLCASSLKAGGNTDTQYFGPGTRLTVL.

This chain uses TRBV19 with TRBJ2-5; 8 bases map to TRBD1. Unmatched junction bases numbered 8, after V lost 6 bases and J lost 5 bases. Germline CDR1 and CDR2: LNHDA and SQIVND (reference sequence). The CDR3 is 14 amino acids. The CDR3, as DNA: TGTGCCAGTAGCTTGACAGGGGATTGGGAGACCCAGTACTTC. Its protein is CASSLTGDWETQYF.